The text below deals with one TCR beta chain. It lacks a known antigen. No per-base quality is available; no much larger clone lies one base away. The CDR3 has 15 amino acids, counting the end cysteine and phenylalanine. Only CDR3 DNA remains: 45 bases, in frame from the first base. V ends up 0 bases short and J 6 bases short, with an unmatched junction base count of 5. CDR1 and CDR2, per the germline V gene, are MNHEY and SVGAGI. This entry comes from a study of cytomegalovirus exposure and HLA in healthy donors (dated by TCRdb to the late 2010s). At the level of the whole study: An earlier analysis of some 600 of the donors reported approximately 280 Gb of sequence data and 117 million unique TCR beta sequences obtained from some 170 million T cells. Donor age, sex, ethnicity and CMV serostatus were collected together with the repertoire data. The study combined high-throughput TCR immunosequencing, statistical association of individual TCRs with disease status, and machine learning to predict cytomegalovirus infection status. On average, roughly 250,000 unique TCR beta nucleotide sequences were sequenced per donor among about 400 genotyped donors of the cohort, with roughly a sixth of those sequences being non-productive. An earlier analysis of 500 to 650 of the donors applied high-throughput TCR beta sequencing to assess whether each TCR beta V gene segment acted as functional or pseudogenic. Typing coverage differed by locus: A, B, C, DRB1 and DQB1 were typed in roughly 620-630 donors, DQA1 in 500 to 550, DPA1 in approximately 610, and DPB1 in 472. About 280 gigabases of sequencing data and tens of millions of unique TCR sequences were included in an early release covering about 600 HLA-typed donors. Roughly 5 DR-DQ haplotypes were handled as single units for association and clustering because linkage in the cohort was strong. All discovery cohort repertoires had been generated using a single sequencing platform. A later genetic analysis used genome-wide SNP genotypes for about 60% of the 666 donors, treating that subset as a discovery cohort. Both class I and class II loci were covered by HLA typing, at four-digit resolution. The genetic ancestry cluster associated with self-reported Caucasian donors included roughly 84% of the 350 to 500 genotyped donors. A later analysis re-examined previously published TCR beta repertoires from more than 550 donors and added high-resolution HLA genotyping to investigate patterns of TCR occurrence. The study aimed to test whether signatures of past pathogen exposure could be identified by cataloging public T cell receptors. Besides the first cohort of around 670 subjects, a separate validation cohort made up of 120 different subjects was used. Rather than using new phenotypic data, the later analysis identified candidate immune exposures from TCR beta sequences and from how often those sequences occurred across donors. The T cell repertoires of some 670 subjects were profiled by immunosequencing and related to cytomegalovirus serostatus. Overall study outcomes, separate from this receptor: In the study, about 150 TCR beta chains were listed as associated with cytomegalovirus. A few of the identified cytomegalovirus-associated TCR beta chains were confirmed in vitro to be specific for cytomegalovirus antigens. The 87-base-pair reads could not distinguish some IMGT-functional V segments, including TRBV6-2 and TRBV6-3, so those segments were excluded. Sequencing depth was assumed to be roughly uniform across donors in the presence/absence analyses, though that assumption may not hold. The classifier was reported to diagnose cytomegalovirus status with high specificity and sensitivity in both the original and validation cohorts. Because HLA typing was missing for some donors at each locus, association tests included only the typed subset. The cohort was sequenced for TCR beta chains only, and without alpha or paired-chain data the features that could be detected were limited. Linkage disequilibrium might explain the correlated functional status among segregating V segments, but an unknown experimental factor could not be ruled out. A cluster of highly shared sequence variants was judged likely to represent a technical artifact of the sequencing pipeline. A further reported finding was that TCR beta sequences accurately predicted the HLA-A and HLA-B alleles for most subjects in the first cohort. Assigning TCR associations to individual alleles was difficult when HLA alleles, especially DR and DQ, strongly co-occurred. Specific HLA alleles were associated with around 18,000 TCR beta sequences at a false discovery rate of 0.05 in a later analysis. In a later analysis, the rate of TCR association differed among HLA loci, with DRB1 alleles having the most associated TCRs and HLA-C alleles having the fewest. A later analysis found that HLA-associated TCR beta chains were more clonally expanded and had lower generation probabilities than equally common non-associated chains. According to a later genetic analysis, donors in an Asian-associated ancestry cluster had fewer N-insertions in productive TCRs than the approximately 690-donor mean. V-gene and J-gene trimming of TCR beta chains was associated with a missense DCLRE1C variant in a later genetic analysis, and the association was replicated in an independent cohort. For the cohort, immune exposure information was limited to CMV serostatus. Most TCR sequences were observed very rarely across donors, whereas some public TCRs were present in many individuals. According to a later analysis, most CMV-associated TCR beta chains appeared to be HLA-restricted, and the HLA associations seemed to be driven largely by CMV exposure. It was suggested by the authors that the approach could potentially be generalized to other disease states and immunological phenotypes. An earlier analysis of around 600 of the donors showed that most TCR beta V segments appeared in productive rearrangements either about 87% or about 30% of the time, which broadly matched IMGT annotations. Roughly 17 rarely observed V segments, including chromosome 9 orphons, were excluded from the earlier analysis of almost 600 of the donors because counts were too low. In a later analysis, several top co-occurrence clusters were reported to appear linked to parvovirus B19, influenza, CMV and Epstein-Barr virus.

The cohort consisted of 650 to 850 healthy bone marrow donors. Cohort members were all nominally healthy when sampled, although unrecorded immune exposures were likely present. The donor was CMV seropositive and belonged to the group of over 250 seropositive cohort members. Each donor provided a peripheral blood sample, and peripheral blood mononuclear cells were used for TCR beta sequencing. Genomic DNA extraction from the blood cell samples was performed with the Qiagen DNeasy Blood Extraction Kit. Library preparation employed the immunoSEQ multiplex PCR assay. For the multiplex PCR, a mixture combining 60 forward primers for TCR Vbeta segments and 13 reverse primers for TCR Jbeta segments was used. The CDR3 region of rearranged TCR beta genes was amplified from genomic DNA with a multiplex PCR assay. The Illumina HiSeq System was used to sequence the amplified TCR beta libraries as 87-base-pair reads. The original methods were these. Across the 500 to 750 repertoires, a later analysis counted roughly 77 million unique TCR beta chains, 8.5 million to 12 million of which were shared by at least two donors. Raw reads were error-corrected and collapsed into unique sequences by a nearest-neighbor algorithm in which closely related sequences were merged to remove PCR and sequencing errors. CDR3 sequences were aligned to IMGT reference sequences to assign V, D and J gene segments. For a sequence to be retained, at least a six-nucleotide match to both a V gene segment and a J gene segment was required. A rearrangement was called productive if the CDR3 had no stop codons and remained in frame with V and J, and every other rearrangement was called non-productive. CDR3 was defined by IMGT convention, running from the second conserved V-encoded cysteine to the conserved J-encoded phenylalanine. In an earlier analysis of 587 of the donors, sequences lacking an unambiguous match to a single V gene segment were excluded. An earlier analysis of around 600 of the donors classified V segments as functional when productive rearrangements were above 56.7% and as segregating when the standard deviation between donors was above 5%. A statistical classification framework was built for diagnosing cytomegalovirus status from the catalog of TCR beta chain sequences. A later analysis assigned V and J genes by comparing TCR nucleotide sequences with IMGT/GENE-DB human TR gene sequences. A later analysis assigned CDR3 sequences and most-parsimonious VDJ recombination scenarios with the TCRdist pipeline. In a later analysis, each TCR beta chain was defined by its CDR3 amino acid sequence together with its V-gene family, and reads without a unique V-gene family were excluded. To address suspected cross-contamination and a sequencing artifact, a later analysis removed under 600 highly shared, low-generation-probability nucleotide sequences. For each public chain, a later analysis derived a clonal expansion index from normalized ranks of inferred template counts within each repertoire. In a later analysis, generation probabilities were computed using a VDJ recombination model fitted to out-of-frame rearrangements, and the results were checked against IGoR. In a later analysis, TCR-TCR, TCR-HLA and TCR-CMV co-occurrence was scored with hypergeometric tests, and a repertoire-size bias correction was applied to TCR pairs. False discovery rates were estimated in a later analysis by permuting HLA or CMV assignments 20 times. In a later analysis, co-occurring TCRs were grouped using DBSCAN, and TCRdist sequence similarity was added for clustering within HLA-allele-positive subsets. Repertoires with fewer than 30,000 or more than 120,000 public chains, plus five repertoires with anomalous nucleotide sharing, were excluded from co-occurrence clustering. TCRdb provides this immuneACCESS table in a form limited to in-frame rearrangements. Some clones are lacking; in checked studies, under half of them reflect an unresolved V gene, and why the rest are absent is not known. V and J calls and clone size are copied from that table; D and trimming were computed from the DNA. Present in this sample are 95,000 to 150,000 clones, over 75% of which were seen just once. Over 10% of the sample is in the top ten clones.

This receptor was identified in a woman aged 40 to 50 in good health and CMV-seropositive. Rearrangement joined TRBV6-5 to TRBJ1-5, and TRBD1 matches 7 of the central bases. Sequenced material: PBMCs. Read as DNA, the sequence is TGTGCCAGCAGTTACTCGAAACAGGGGAGTCAGCCCCAGCATTTT. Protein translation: CASSYSKQGSQPQHF.